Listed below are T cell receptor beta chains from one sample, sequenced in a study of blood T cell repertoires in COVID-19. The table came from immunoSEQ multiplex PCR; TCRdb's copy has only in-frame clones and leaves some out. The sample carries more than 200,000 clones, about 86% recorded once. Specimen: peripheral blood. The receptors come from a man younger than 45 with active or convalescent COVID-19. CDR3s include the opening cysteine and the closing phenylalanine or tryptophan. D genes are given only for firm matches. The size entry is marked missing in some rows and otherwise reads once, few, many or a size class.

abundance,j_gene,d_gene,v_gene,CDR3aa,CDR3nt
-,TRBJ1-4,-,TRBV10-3,CAISEAGFEKLFF,TGTGCCATCAGTGAAGCCGGGTTTGAAAAACTGTTTTTT
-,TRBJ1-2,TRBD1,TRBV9,CASSEKGQGADYGYTF,TGTGCCAGCAGCGAAAAAGGACAGGGGGCGGACTATGGCTACACCTTC
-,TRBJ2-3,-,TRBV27,CASSPGRPTDTQYF,TGTGCCAGCAGTCCGGGAAGGCCAACAGATACGCAGTATTTT
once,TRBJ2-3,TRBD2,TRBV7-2,CASSFSGGSTDTQYF,TGTGCCAGCAGCTTTAGCGGGGGTAGCACAGATACGCAGTATTTT
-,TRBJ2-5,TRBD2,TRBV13,CASSGGGARETQYF,TGTGCCAGCAGTGGCGGGGGGGCCAGAGAGACCCAGTACTTC
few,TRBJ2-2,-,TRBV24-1,CATRTWTDTSNTGELFF,TGTGCCACCAGGACGTGGACAGACACTTCGAACACCGGGGAGCTGTTTTTT
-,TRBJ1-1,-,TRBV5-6,CASSLDSYTEAFF,TGTGCCAGCAGCTTGGATAGCTACACTGAAGCTTTCTTT
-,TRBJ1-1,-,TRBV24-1,CATRDGDQAFF,TGTGCCACCAGAGACGGAGATCAAGCTTTCTTT
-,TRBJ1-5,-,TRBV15,CATSRELSNQPQHF,TGTGCCACCAGCAGAGAACTTAGCAATCAGCCCCAGCATTTT
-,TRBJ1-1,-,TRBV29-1,CSVERAGRGTEAFF,TGCAGCGTTGAACGGGCGGGGAGGGGCACTGAAGCTTTCTTT
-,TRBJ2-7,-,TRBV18,CASSPQSPFLTGLATYEQYF,TGTGCCAGCTCACCACAAAGCCCCTTCCTTACAGGGCTGGCTACCTACGAGCAGTACTTC
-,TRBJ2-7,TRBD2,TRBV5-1,CASSFRVAGVINSYEQYF,TGCGCCAGCAGCTTCAGGGTAGCGGGGGTTATCAACTCCTACGAGCAGTACTTC
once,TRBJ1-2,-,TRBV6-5,CASSYNQGNPYGYTF,TGTGCCAGCAGTTACAACCAGGGGAACCCTTATGGCTACACCTTC
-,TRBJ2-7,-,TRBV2,CASSDGGGTYEQYF,TGTGCCAGCAGTGACGGTGGGGGGACCTACGAGCAGTACTTC
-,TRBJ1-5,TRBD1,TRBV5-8,CASSFFRTGARQPQHF,TGTGCCAGCAGCTTTTTTCGGACAGGGGCCCGTCAGCCCCAGCATTTT
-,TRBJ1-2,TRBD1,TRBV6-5,CASRSTGDLYGYTF,TGTGCCAGCAGAAGCACAGGGGATTTGTATGGCTACACCTTC
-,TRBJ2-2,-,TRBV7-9,CASSTLGSSKTGELFF,TGTGCCAGCAGCACGCTTGGGAGTTCAAAAACCGGGGAGCTGTTTTTT
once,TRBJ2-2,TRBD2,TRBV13,CASSGTSGAFTGELFF,TGTGCCAGCAGCGGAACTAGCGGGGCGTTTACCGGGGAGCTGTTTTTT
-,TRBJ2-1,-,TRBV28,CASSPGVGGEQFF,TGTGCCAGCAGTCCAGGAGTCGGGGGTGAGCAGTTCTTC
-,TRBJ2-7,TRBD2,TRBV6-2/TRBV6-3,CASSYPSGGADYEQYF,TGTGCCAGCAGTTACCCTAGCGGGGGGGCCGACTACGAGCAGTACTTC
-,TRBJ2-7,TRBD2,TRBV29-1,CSVFNQGLAGTYEQYF,TGCAGCGTTTTTAATCAGGGACTAGCGGGGACGTACGAGCAGTACTTC
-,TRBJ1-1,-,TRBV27,CASREDTWMNTEAFF,TGTGCCAGCAGAGAGGACACCTGGATGAACACTGAAGCTTTCTTT
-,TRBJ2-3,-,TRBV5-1,CASGGGGFTDTQYF,TGCGCCAGCGGGGGCGGCGGTTTCACAGATACGCAGTATTTT
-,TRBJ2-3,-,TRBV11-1,CASSLRTDTQYF,TGTGCCAGCAGCCTTCGCACAGATACGCAGTATTTT
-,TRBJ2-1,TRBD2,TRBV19,CASSMSMDRIKGLLAGVYNEQFF,TGTGCCAGTAGTATGAGCATGGACAGGATTAAAGGGTTGCTAGCGGGGGTGTATAATGAGCAGTTCTTC
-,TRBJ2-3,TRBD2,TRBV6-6,CASRTGLAGGQDTQYF,TGTGCCAGCAGGACGGGACTAGCGGGGGGGCAAGATACGCAGTATTTT
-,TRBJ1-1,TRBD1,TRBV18,CASSPPGQVGWEAFF,TGTGCCAGCTCACCACCAGGACAGGTCGGGTGGGAAGCTTTCTTT
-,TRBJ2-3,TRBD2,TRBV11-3,CASSLIAGGPSTDTQYF,TGTGCCAGCAGCCTCATAGCGGGGGGGCCTAGCACAGATACGCAGTATTTT
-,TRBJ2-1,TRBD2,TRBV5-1,CASSYSGGANNEQFF,TGCGCCAGCAGCTATAGCGGGGGGGCCAACAATGAGCAGTTCTTC
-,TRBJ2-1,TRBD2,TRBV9,CASSSGLAWSYNEQFF,TGTGCCAGCAGCAGCGGACTAGCTTGGTCCTACAATGAGCAGTTCTTC
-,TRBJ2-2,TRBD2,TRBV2,CASTEASGGARAGELFF,TGTGCCAGCACGGAGGCTAGCGGGGGGGCTAGAGCCGGGGAGCTGTTTTTT
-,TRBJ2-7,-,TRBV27,CASSSQPPSPYEQYF,TGTGCCAGCAGTTCACAACCCCCGTCCCCTTACGAGCAGTACTTC
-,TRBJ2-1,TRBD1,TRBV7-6,CASSLQGDEQFF,TGTGCCAGCAGCTTACAGGGGGATGAGCAGTTCTTC
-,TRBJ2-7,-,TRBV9,CASSAIRGEQYF,TGTGCCAGCAGCGCCATCAGGGGCGAGCAGTACTTC
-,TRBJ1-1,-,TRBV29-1,CSAQSGTNTEAFF,TGCAGCGCCCAATCCGGGACTAACACTGAAGCTTTCTTT
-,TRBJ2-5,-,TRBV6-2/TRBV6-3,CASSSGRETQYF,TGTGCCAGCAGTTCAGGGCGTGAGACCCAGTACTTC
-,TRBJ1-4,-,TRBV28,CASSFRTGANEKLFF,TGTGCCAGCAGTTTTCGCACGGGTGCTAATGAAAAACTGTTTTTT
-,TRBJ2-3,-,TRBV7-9,CASSLQGTDTQYF,TGTGCCAGCAGCTTACAGGGGACAGATACGCAGTATTTT
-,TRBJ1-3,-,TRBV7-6,CASSLVPPTGGLGNTIYF,TGTGCCAGCAGCTTAGTCCCTCCGACGGGGGGCTTAGGAAACACCATATATTTT
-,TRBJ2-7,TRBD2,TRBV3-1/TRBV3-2,CASSPAGLAGRSSEQYF,TGTGCCAGCAGCCCCGCGGGACTAGCGGGCAGGTCCTCTGAGCAGTACTTC
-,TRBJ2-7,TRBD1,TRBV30,CAWEAGTGGHSRSYEQYF,TGTGCCTGGGAGGCCGGGACAGGGGGTCACTCACGATCCTACGAGCAGTACTTC
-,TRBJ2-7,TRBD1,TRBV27,CASSGTGLHEQYF,TGTGCCAGCAGTGGGACAGGTCTCCACGAGCAGTACTTC
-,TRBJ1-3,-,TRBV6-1,CASSEAVRADF,TGTGCCAGCAGTGAAGCAGTCAGGGCTGATTTT
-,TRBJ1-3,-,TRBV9,CASRGTGLTGNTIYF,TGTGCCAGCAGAGGAACAGGGCTAACTGGAAACACCATATATTTT
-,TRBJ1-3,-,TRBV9,CASSVEGPTAGNTIYF,TGTGCCAGCAGCGTGGAGGGCCCGACAGCTGGAAACACCATATATTTT
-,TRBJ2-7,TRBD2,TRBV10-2,CASGLAGGLSSYEQYF,TGCGCCAGTGGACTAGCGGGGGGTCTAAGCTCCTACGAGCAGTACTTC
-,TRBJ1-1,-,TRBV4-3,CASSAEAYTEAFF,TGCGCCAGCAGCGCCGAAGCGTACACTGAAGCTTTCTTT
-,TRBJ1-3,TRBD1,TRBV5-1,CASSLTGTGRSGNTIYF,TGCGCCAGCAGCTTGACAGGGACAGGGCGCTCTGGAAACACCATATATTTT
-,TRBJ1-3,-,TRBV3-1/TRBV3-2,CASSQDPGSGNTIYF,TGTGCCAGCAGCCAAGACCCCGGGTCTGGAAACACCATATATTTT